Listed below are T cell receptor beta chains from one sample, sequenced in a study of cytotoxic CD8 clonotypes in ibrutinib-treated CLL. The table came from immunoSEQ multiplex PCR; TCRdb's copy has only in-frame clones and leaves some out. The sample yields under 200,000 clones, 70% to 85% seen once. This material consisted of PBMCs, taken after 24 months of ibrutinib treatment. These receptors originate from a human donor with chronic lymphocytic leukemia. The conserved cysteine and the conserved F or W are not part of the CDR3 here. Size values are once, few and many counts, or a class for expanded clones, and some rows have none.

J gene: TRBJ1-4
V gene: TRBV27
clone size: -
CDR3 protein: ASSPRRGPTNEKLF

J gene: TRBJ1-1
V gene: TRBV18
clone size: -
CDR3 protein: ASSSRTENTEAF

J gene: TRBJ2-1
V gene: TRBV29-1
clone size: -
CDR3 protein: SVVLLSTRRGEQF

J gene: TRBJ1-2
V gene: TRBV19
clone size: -
CDR3 protein: ASSVQGGYGYT

J gene: TRBJ1-2
V gene: TRBV6-1
clone size: -
CDR3 protein: ASSEDAGRVNYGYT

J gene: TRBJ1-2
V gene: TRBV27
clone size: few
CDR3 protein: ASRRTGNYGYT

J gene: TRBJ2-1
V gene: TRBV5-1
clone size: -
CDR3 protein: ASSVGLAGYNEQF

J gene: TRBJ2-7
V gene: TRBV7-4
clone size: -
CDR3 protein: ARQLGQTYEQY

J gene: TRBJ2-1
V gene: TRBV6-6
clone size: -
CDR3 protein: ASSPIRRAQNNEQF

J gene: TRBJ1-1
V gene: TRBV11-3
clone size: many
CDR3 protein: ASSYGGQGEAF

J gene: TRBJ2-7
V gene: TRBV4-2
clone size: -
CDR3 protein: ASSQGTRRDGSYEQY

J gene: TRBJ2-3
V gene: TRBV11-2
clone size: -
CDR3 protein: ASSTTGNPPDTQY

J gene: TRBJ2-3
V gene: TRBV7-3
clone size: -
CDR3 protein: ASSLWAGRTDTQY

J gene: TRBJ2-4
V gene: TRBV7-3
clone size: -
CDR3 protein: ASSLGQGNIQY